This TCR beta chain emerged from a study of T cell repertoires in cytomegalovirus infection. As for the study in general: CMV epitopes that were recently identified and HLA-C-restricted were used alongside well-studied HLA-B-restricted ones. Public TCR beta signatures provided an indication of both CMV infection and a matching HLA type.

This CDR3 is 15 amino acids long. Germline CDR1 reads MNHEY; CDR2 reads SVGAGI. Deletions cut 5 bases from V and 4 bases from J, with 16 bases between. This clonotype was seen a handful of times. Its antigen remains unknown. TCRdb re-derived calls from the reads in MiXCR, one entry per CDR3 protein. The table has some 560,000 distinct CDR3 sequences, approximately 40% seen once; the top ten hold about 46%. The study, taken as a whole, reports: CMV carriers having the relevant HLA were flagged by cumulative public TCR beta family frequency.

The rearrangement uses TRBV6-5 and TRBJ2-3; D tentatively reads TRBD1 or TRBD2 (7 bases each). The sample was cultured PBMCs, taken from culture after CMV antigen stimulation. This clonotype was sampled from a human donor in good health (CMV status not recorded). Some clones in this sample may be carry-over from other donors' samples. CDR3 nucleotides: TGTGCCAGCAGTACCAGGGGGGGCCGCGCAGATACGCAGTATTTT. It is translated as CASSTRGGRADTQYF.